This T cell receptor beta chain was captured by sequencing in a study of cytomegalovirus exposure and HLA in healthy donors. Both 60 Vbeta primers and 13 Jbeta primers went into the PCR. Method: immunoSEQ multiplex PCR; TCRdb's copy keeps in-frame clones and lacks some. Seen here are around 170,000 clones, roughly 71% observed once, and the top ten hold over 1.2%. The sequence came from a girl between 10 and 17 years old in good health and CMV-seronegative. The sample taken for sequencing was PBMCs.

DNA of the CDR3: TGTGCCAGCTCACCCGGGACCTACGAGCAGTACTTC. Translating gives CASSPGTYEQYF. This rearrangement joins TRBV18 to TRBJ2-7, with a possible D match to TRBD2 (5 bases). This CDR3 comprises 12 residues. Germline V gives CDR1 KGHSH, CDR2 LQKENI. Trimming shortened V by 3 bases and J by 2 bases, and 5 bases separated the two germline ends.